The rows below give T cell receptor beta chains drawn from one sample of a study of cytomegalovirus exposure and HLA in healthy donors. TCRdb's copy holds only in-frame clones and misses some; the assay was immunoSEQ multiplex PCR. Its table lists fewer than 150,000 clones. The sequenced sample was PBMCs. Every receptor here comes from a woman aged 55-70 years in good health and CMV-seronegative. The conserved cysteine and the conserved F or W are not part of the CDR3 here. The D gene is left open where the match is weak.

NA	TRBV7-8	TRBJ2-6	ASSFVGRRISGANVLT
TRBD1	TRBV7-2	TRBJ2-5	ASSFIDRAETQY
TRBD1	TRBV10-2	TRBJ2-7	ASDRDGSYEQY
TRBD2	TRBV7-9	TRBJ2-3	ASNPRGLAGGADTQY
TRBD2	TRBV7-8	TRBJ2-1	ARTHLAGEYNEQF
NA	TRBV9	TRBJ1-5	ASSVGPLSNQPQH
TRBD2	TRBV7-9	TRBJ2-7	ASSSRARGAYEQY
TRBD1	TRBV6-1	TRBJ2-1	ASSRGQPFSEQF
NA	TRBV7-2	TRBJ2-2	ASSFRRGLRAGGELF
NA	TRBV7-9	TRBJ2-7	ASSFPSGYEQY
NA	TRBV28	TRBJ1-2	ASSRPGQLYGYT
TRBD1	TRBV5-1	TRBJ2-7	ASSLEGALPEQY
NA	TRBV29-1	TRBJ2-3	SASLGFTGTQY
NA	TRBV25-1	TRBJ1-6	ASSAAGGRNSPLH
NA	TRBV12-5	TRBJ2-2	ASGLDSRGLVRAGELF
TRBD1	TRBV6-1	TRBJ1-5	ASSEVLTGGLNQPQH
NA	TRBV23-1	TRBJ2-7	ASNWEQY
TRBD1	TRBV9	TRBJ1-6	ASSALDRRNSPLH
TRBD1	TRBV10-2	TRBJ1-1	ASSENGGTGGGWTEAF
NA	TRBV9	TRBJ1-2	ASSPGVTGNVGYT
TRBD2	TRBV11-2	TRBJ2-1	ASSLAPTSGPSYNEQF
NA	TRBV7-9	TRBJ1-1	ASSRQETNTEAF
NA	TRBV7-9	TRBJ2-5	ASKGQGTIGETQY
TRBD1	TRBV5-1	TRBJ1-4	ASSTFGQGVNEKLF
TRBD1	TRBV19	TRBJ1-1	ASKTTGAGTEAF
TRBD2	TRBV7-9	TRBJ2-3	ASSLGLAASTDTQY
NA	TRBV20-1	TRBJ2-1	SASSSGEQF
NA	TRBV27	TRBJ2-7	ASSSRGQGPLEQY
TRBD1	TRBV5-5	TRBJ2-5	ASSPRDRAETQY
NA	TRBV29-1	TRBJ2-5	SVRLTTGEPQY
TRBD1	TRBV5-4	TRBJ2-1	ASSLGQGSYNEQF
NA	TRBV6-1	TRBJ2-3	ASRTRGLLADTQY
NA	TRBV4-1	TRBJ2-7	ASSAQTVPGYEQY
NA	TRBV2	TRBJ1-1	ASSVQGGTTEAF
NA	TRBV6-5	TRBJ2-7	ASTITGGSYEQY
TRBD1	TRBV29-1	TRBJ2-7	SAVRDRGSYEQY
TRBD2	TRBV7-9	TRBJ2-1	ASSSGLAGAQSEQF
NA	TRBV4-1	TRBJ2-1	ASSQGGDHYNEQF
NA	TRBV15	TRBJ2-1	ATSVDPRGRSYNEQF
TRBD2	TRBV7-3	TRBJ2-1	ASSLTPGLAAYNEQF
TRBD1	TRBV5-1	TRBJ2-6	ASSSGQALSGANVLT
NA	TRBV2	TRBJ1-6	AASSGWQTNSPLH
TRBD2	TRBV28	TRBJ2-3	ATTGSGLVRATDTQY
NA	TRBV9	TRBJ2-2	ASSTWTVGELF
NA	TRBV9	TRBJ2-1	ASSVGQGNVYEQF
NA	TRBV5-1	TRBJ2-7	ASSLYPGGYEQY
NA	TRBV5-8	TRBJ2-5	ASSLGQSVQETQY
NA	TRBV6-5	TRBJ1-1	ASSYSDRLKAF
NA	TRBV18	TRBJ1-4	ASSLLDNEKLF
TRBD1	TRBV30	TRBJ2-3	AWRAAPRTGQLGTDTQY
NA	TRBV30	TRBJ2-5	AWSRWRRGLETQY
NA	TRBV5-1	TRBJ2-1	ASSLYPYNEQF